This T cell receptor (beta chain) was recorded in a study of blood T cells in healthy people across ages. Overall study: Per every two T cells, about one barcoded beta molecule was captured by template switching.

Points from the study as a whole: Calculation of diversity from one million T cells yielded estimates considered to be underestimates.

Germline V gene data show CDR1 as MNHNS and CDR2 as SASEGT. The J segment lost 3 bases and the V segment lost 8 bases, leaving 6 bases of the junction unmatched. The CDR3 length is 14 residues. PBMCs were isolated at a quantity of at least 6 million per sample. Per sample, no less than 5 micrograms of total RNA were extracted. With a J-beta primer mix and a sample-barcoded 5' primer, a second PCR ran roughly 7 to 11 cycles. Via MiXCR, TCRdb re-called the 5' RACE reads, giving one row per CDR3 protein. The data contain hundreds of thousands of distinct CDR3 sequences, approximately 21% of them seen just once; the ten biggest clones take up roughly a fifth. There are a few counts of this clonotype. Its antigen remains unknown.

This clonotype was obtained from a man between 65 and 85 years old in good health. The chain carries TRBV6-1 and TRBJ1-1; 10 bases match TRBD1. Material for sequencing was blood. The CDR3 nucleotides are TGTGCCAGCGGGACAGGGGAGTTCGACACTGAAGCTTTCTTT. It specifies CASGTGEFDTEAFF.